A single sample is the source of the 31 T cell receptor beta chains below, sequenced in a study of Graves' ophthalmopathy and Graves' hyperthyroidism (dated by TCRdb to 2017 to 2018). Sequencing relied on an Illumina HiSeq 2000. For repertoire sequencing, the TCR beta CDR3 regions were amplified from RNA transcripts. The first round was an RT-PCR using HTBI primers with the Qiagen OneStep RT-PCR kit, and this first round was followed by a second-round multiplex PCR, then size selection and purification. TCRdb passed the public sequencing reads through fastp at Q25 and MiXCR, retaining productive beta sequences. Here each entry gathers all rows of one CDR3 protein and keeps the most common genes and DNA. For this sample there are roughly 600,000 distinct CDR3 sequences; about 40% appear just once. The top ten clones comprise roughly 4% of the sample. Sequences were obtained from peripheral blood or thyroid tissue (not recorded which). The receptors were gathered from an adult man with Graves' hyperthyroidism.

This clonotype occurred many times. The chain joins TRBV7-2 to TRBJ2-5; 9 positions agree with TRBD1. Germline values: CDR1 SGHTA, CDR2 FQGNSA. Trimming removed 4 bases from V and 3 bases from J; junction bases left unmatched: 3. This CDR3 spans 14 amino acids. CDR3 sequence: CASSSWTGEETQYF. The CDR3 bases are TGTGCCAGCAGCTCCTGGACAGGGGAAGAGACCCAGTACTTC. Together with reference TRBV7-2 and TRBJ2-5, the CDR3 gives the full variable domain: GAGVSQSPSNKVTEKGKDVELRCDPISGHTALYWYRQSLGQGLEFLIYFQGNSAPDKSGLPSDRFSAERTGGSVSTLTIQRTQQEDSAVYLCASSSWTGEETQYFGPGTRLLVL.

This clonotype has more than one count but fewer than ten. V usage is TRBV12-3 or TRBV12-4 and J usage is TRBJ1-2, with 9 bases that match TRBD1. The trim removed 4 bases at V and 6 bases at J, leaving 3 bases unmatched. This CDR3 spans 13 amino acids. The CDR3 sequence: CASSWGQGNGYTF. CDR3 sequence (DNA): TGTGCCAGCAGTTGGGGACAGGGAAATGGCTACACCTTC.

V and J are TRBV2 and TRBJ2-5, with D perhaps TRBD1 (5 bases). The germline gives CDR1 SNHLY, CDR2 FYNNEI. V lost 6 bases and J 5 bases, leaving 19 bases between the germline ends. The CDR3 totals 15 residues. In DNA form, the CDR3 reads TGTGCCAGCAGCCAAGAAGGGGTAGGGTGGGAGACCCAGTACTTC. Encoded protein: CASSQEGVGWETQYF. The full variable domain, in which reference TRBV2 and TRBJ2-5 provide the parts outside the CDR3, is EPEVTQTPSHQVTQMGQEVILRCVPISNHLYFYWYRQILGQKVEFLVSFYNNEISEKSEIFDDQFSVERPDGSNFTLKIRSTKLEDSAMYFCASSQEGVGWETQYFGPGTRLLVL.

This clonotype has only a few counts. The CDR3 DNA is TGTGCCAGTAATGCCCCGCGTACCAGGGGTAACTATGGCTACACCTTC. It translates to CASNAPRTRGNYGYTF. This chain links TRBV19 with TRBJ1-2; maybe TRBD1 (6 bases). CDR1 is LNHDA and CDR2 is SQIVND in the germline V gene (reference sequence). Trimming shortened V by 7 bases and J by 1 base, and 19 bases separated the two germline ends. The CDR3 is 16 residues long.

The chain carries TRBV7-9 and TRBJ2-5; 10 nucleotides align to TRBD1. Germline V lookup: CDR1 SEHNR, CDR2 FQNEAQ (reference sequence). J gave up 4 bases and V 5 bases, and 7 bases lay outside the gene matches. The CDR3 extends over 15 amino acids. The CDR3 here is CASSTGTGAPETQYF. In nucleotides, the CDR3 is TGTGCCAGCAGCACCGGGACAGGGGCACCAGAGACCCAGTACTTC.

The rearrangement uses TRBV2 and TRBJ1-4; D is undetermined. Germline lookup yields CDR1 SNHLY and CDR2 FYNNEI. CDR3 length: 12 residues. The V end was cut by 8 bases, the J end by 13 bases, with 17 bases between. The CDR3 region has the DNA TGTGCCAGCCGGGCGAACAGCCAGATACTGTTTTTT. This gives the protein CASRANSQILFF. The full variable domain, rest sourced from reference TRBV2 and TRBJ1-4, is EPEVTQTPSHQVTQMGQEVILRCVPISNHLYFYWYRQILGQKVEFLVSFYNNEISEKSEIFDDQFSVERPDGSNFTLKIRSTKLEDSAMYFCASRANSQILFFGSGTQLSVL.

The chain links TRBV6-5 to TRBJ1-6; weak D call: TRBD1 (5 bases). The CDR3 has 15 residues. The germline gives CDR1 MNHEY, CDR2 SVGAGI. V gave up 6 bases and J gave up 6 bases, with 15 bases separating them. The CDR3 DNA is TGTGCCAGCAGCCGGACGGGGGTCCCTAATTCACCCCTCCACTTT. Translating gives CASSRTGVPNSPLHF.

This clonotype has a handful of counts. The V and J genes are TRBV18 and TRBJ2-7; D could derive from TRBD1 or TRBD2 (5 bases each). Per germline, CDR1 KGHSH and CDR2 LQKENI. This CDR3 contains 14 residues. Trimming removed 3 bases from V and 4 bases from J, with 13 bases in between. DNA for the CDR3: TGTGCCAGCTCACCCCGCAGGGACGTTTACGAGCAGTACTTC. Encoded protein: CASSPRRDVYEQYF.

The sample holds a few counts of this clonotype. The V and J genes are TRBV5-4 and TRBJ1-2; 10 positions agree with TRBD1. Germline lookup yields CDR1 SGHNT and CDR2 YYREEE (reference sequence). Germline trimming cut 4 bases from V and 8 bases from J; bases unmatched to any gene: 5. The CDR3 covers 13 residues. The CDR3 loop is CASSRQGAQGYTF. The DNA of the CDR3 is TGTGCCAGCAGCAGACAGGGGGCGCAGGGCTACACCTTC.

The chain carries TRBV4-1 and TRBJ2-7, with D hard to call. Trimming pared 0 bases from V and 0 bases from J, leaving 6 bases between. This CDR3 contains 14 residues. Germline V gene sequence: CDR1 MGHRA, CDR2 YSYEKL. In nucleotides, the CDR3 is TGCGCCAGCAGCCAAGAAATAAGCTCCTACGAGCAGTACTTC. Amino acids: CASSQEISSYEQYF.

The chain links TRBV24-1 to TRBJ2-5; possibly TRBD1 or TRBD2 for D (5 bases each). In germline, CDR1 is KGHDR, CDR2 SFDVKD. The length of the CDR3 is 16 residues. Trimming shortened V by 0 bases and J by 3 bases, and 13 bases separated the two germline ends. CDR3 residues: CATSDLVGRGEETQYF. CDR3 nucleotides: TGTGCCACCAGTGATTTGGTGGGACGGGGCGAAGAGACCCAGTACTTC.

This clonotype was counted at least ten times. The chain combines TRBV9 with TRBJ1-6; no firm D call. Trimming took 4 bases from V and 3 from J, leaving 17 bases between them. The germline CDR1 and CDR2 sequences are SGDLS and YYNGEE. CDR3 length: 17 amino acids. CDR3 coding DNA: TGTGCCAGCAGCCCCAGATGGACGGCGAGCTATAATTCACCCCTCCACTTT. It is translated as CASSPRWTASYNSPLHF.

This clonotype occurred many times. The rearrangement joins TRBV9 to TRBJ1-6; 10 nucleotides agree with TRBD1. The CDR3 contains 15 residues. The J segment lost 8 bases and the V segment lost 4 bases, leaving 6 bases of the junction unmatched. Looked up from germline, CDR1 is SGDLS and CDR2 is YYNGEE. The CDR3 region has the DNA TGTGCCAGCAGCTCATTCGGGACAGGGGATTCACCCCTCCACTTT. This sequence encodes CASSSFGTGDSPLHF.

This clonotype was seen a handful of times. This chain joins TRBV5-1 and TRBJ2-7; tentatively, D is TRBD2 (5 bases). CDR1 is SGHRS, CDR2 YFSETQ, per germline. This CDR3 spans 15 amino acids. V was trimmed by 3 bases and J by 6 bases, leaving 19 bases between them. The CDR3 nucleotides are TGCGCCAGCAGCTCCGACCGGCAGTGGCGGGTCGAGCAGTACTTC. It yields the protein CASSSDRQWRVEQYF.

The CDR3 DNA reads as TGTGCCAGCAGCCGGACTAGCGGGAGGGCTGGCTACGAGCAGTACTTC. The encoded protein is CASSRTSGRAGYEQYF. This sequence joins TRBV11-1 and TRBJ2-7, with TRBD2 identical over 15 bases. Germline V gene data show CDR1 as SGHAT and CDR2 as FQDESV (reference sequence). The CDR3 spans 16 residues. The V gene end was trimmed by 5 bases and the J gene end by 3 bases; junction bases not matched to a gene: 5.

This clonotype was recorded many times. The chain couples TRBV6-5 to TRBJ1-1; D gene ambiguous. Germline-derived CDR1 and CDR2 are MNHEY and SVGAGI. Trimming took 6 bases from V and 0 from J, leaving 14 bases between them. CDR3 length: 15 residues. The chain's CDR3 is CASSQDRYMNTEAFF. The DNA for the CDR3 is TGTGCCAGCAGCCAGGATCGGTATATGAACACTGAAGCTTTCTTT.

This clonotype has a count of ten or more. The J gene is TRBJ1-5, the V gene TRBV9, with D tentatively TRBD1 (6 bases). The CDR3 runs 15 residues. Trimming took off 3 bases at V and 4 bases at J, with 14 bases between the two ends. Germline V lookup: CDR1 SGDLS, CDR2 YYNGEE. CDR3 DNA: TGTGCCAGCAGCGCCTTGGGACAACCGAATCAGCCCCAGCATTTT. Translated, it gives CASSALGQPNQPQHF.

This clonotype was detected ten times or more. J is TRBJ1-1 and V is TRBV20-1; TRBD1 matches at 10 bases. CDR1 is DFQATT and CDR2 is SNEGSKA in the germline V gene (reference sequence). This CDR3 is built from 15 residues. J was trimmed by 0 bases and V by 3 bases; bases with no gene match: 4. The CDR3 reads CSASGTGDLNTEAFF. The CDR3 DNA sequence: TGCAGTGCTAGTGGGACAGGGGACCTGAACACTGAAGCTTTCTTT.

Regarding this clonotype: One base away lies a much larger clone, so this may be a sequencing read error. The chain has TRBV14 and TRBJ1-5, with D possibly matching TRBD1 (5 bases). The CDR3 loop spans 14 amino acids. Germline-derived CDR1 and CDR2 are SGHDN and FVKESK. V was shortened by 6 bases and J by 4 bases, with 13 bases between the two germline ends. Here the CDR3 reads CASSTGEANQPQHF. CDR3 DNA: TGTGCCAGCAGTACGGGGGAGGCAAATCAGCCCCAGCATTTT.

This clonotype was found many times. The rearrangement uses TRBV20-1 and TRBJ2-5, with D maybe TRBD1 (6 bases). Per the germline V gene, CDR1 is DFQATT and CDR2 is SNEGSKA (reference sequence). The CDR3 loop spans 13 amino acids. V was cut by 1 base and J by 1 base, with 7 bases left in between. The CDR3 sequence is CSARVQGQETQYF. CDR3 DNA sequence: TGCAGTGCTAGAGTACAGGGCCAAGAGACCCAGTACTTC.

This chain joins TRBV7-9 and TRBJ2-7; D possibly matches TRBD1 or TRBD2 (5 bases each). The CDR3 length is 15 residues. V was clipped by 3 bases and J by 0 bases, with 12 bases between them. Germline CDR1 and CDR2: SEHNR and FQNEAQ (reference sequence). The CDR3 sequence: CASSFPRGSSYEQYF. Written as DNA, the CDR3 is TGTGCCAGCAGCTTTCCCCGGGGCAGCTCCTACGAGCAGTACTTC.

This clonotype was seen a single time. A read error may explain this, as a much larger clone is one base away. The CDR3 is CASSPVGVQPQHF. In DNA, the CDR3 is TGTGCCAGCAGTCCCGTGGGAGTCCAGCCCCAGCATTTT. The gene calls are TRBV2 and TRBJ1-5; no clear D. The CDR3 is made up of 13 amino acids. Germline CDR1 SNHLY, CDR2 FYNNEI. V was cut by 5 bases and J by 7 bases, with 12 bases left in between. Full variable domain (remainder filled in from reference TRBV2 and TRBJ1-5): EPEVTQTPSHQVTQMGQEVILRCVPISNHLYFYWYRQILGQKVEFLVSFYNNEISEKSEIFDDQFSVERPDGSNFTLKIRSTKLEDSAMYFCASSPVGVQPQHFGDGTRLSIL.

This clonotype was observed a few times. The chain has TRBV12-3 or TRBV12-4 and TRBJ2-2; 8 bases align to TRBD2. The CDR3 loop spans 14 amino acids. Unmatched junction bases numbered 7, after V lost 6 bases and J lost 7 bases. The CDR3 spells CASSGGGSLGELFF. CDR3 sequence (DNA): TGTGCCAGCAGCGGGGGGGGAAGCCTCGGGGAGCTGTTTTTT.

This clonotype occurred a few times. The chain joins TRBV12-3 or TRBV12-4 to TRBJ1-5; possible D gene TRBD1, 5 bases. Trimming shortened V by 6 bases and J by 0 bases, and 24 bases separated the two germline ends. The CDR3 is made up of 19 amino acids. CDR3 bases: TGTGCCAGCAGCCCAGGGAGGCAGGGTCTAGGGTATAGCAATCAGCCCCAGCATTTT. Translating gives CASSPGRQGLGYSNQPQHF.

This rearrangement joins TRBV12-3 or TRBV12-4 to TRBJ1-6; D call uncertain. The CDR3 contains 14 residues. The V end was cut by 6 bases, the J end by 2 bases, with 8 bases between. The CDR3 sequence: CASRFSPYNSPLHF. CDR3 bases: TGTGCCAGCAGATTCAGTCCCTATAATTCACCCCTCCACTTT.

This chain links TRBV7-8 with TRBJ1-2; TRBD1 matches 8 bases. CDR1 and CDR2 (germline): SGHVS, FQNEAQ. The J segment lost 7 bases and the V segment lost 1 base, leaving 8 bases of the junction unmatched. The CDR3 contains 15 residues. CDR3 DNA sequence: TGTGCCAGCAGCTTAGGCTTGGCAGGGGGCCGTGGCTACACCTTC. Amino acid sequence: CASSLGLAGGRGYTF.

This sequence joins TRBV7-9 and TRBJ2-7, with D perhaps matching TRBD1 or TRBD2 (5 bases each). The germline V gene encodes CDR1 SEHNR and CDR2 FQNEAQ (reference sequence). V lost 1 base and J 4 bases, leaving 14 bases between the germline ends. This CDR3 has 15 amino acids. CDR3 sequence reads: CASSLVRGAGYEQYF. The CDR3 DNA reads TGTGCCAGCAGCTTAGTAAGAGGGGCCGGATACGAGCAGTACTTC.

The chain links TRBV30 to TRBJ1-6; D gene ambiguous. Trimming pared 2 bases from V and 4 bases from J, leaving 6 bases between. Germline V CDR1 and CDR2: GTSNPN, SVGIG (reference sequence). CDR3 length: 13 residues. The CDR3 bases are TGTGCCTGGAGTTACGGATATAATTCACCCCTCCACTTT. Amino acids: CAWSYGYNSPLHF.

For this clonotype: This could be a read error, since a much larger clone is one nucleotide away. The CDR3 loop reads CSARRGSNQPQHF. The DNA for the CDR3 is TGCAGTGCTAGAAGGGGGAGCAATCAGCCCCAGCATTTT. The rearrangement joins TRBV20-1 to TRBJ1-5; D might be TRBD1 (6 bases). This CDR3 is built from 13 residues. V was shortened by 2 bases and J by 1 base, with 6 bases between the two germline ends. Per the germline V gene, CDR1 is DFQATT and CDR2 is SNEGSKA (reference sequence).

This clonotype came up many times. The chain uses TRBV10-3 and TRBJ1-6; D possibly corresponds to TRBD1 (5 bases). V was trimmed by 5 bases and J by 4 bases, leaving 6 bases between them. The CDR3 extends over 13 amino acids. Germline assignment: CDR1 ENHRY and CDR2 SYGVKD. CDR3 nucleotides: TGTGCCATCAGTCCAGGGTATAATTCACCCCTCCACTTT. It specifies CAISPGYNSPLHF.

This chain uses TRBV20-1 with TRBJ2-7; TRBD2 aligns across 8 bases. This CDR3 region has 16 residues. Germline CDR1 and CDR2: DFQATT and SNEGSKA (reference sequence). V trimming: 4 bases; J trimming: 3 bases; junction bases outside the gene matches: 14. CDR3 sequence reads: CSANAPSGGLIYEQYF. CDR3 nucleotide sequence: TGCAGTGCTAACGCCCCCAGCGGGGGTCTCATCTACGAGCAGTACTTC.